A single T cell receptor beta chain is shown here with its context. Its antigen is undetermined. Here immunoSEQ multiplex PCR was the method, and the copy in TCRdb shows in-frame clones only, minus some. The sample records under 15,000 clones, 80% to 90% being singletons. This entry belongs to a study of tumor-infiltrating lymphocytes in localized non-small cell lung cancer. About the study: Some samples were collected after neoadjuvant chemotherapy; smokers, never-smokers and several histologies were included. Tumor tissue and non-adjacent uninvolved lung came from each patient. Whole-study findings and limits: Each assay used a separate piece of the same tissue.

The CDR3 totals 14 residues. Trimming stripped 3 bases from V and 8 bases from J, with 16 bases between. Germline values: CDR1 SGHRS, CDR2 YFSETQ. The sequence derives from a human donor with non-small cell lung cancer. Sequenced input: lung tumor tissue. V is TRBV5-1 and J is TRBJ2-3; D gene uncertain. The CDR3, as DNA: TGCGCCAGCAGCTATGGGTTTGACGATGCTACGCAGTATTTT. Its translation: CASSYGFDDATQYF.